The entry that follows covers one TCR beta chain sequence. Its target is not known. The data derive from a study of blood T cells in healthy people across ages. For the second PCR, which ran for about 6 to 11 cycles, a sample-barcoded 5' primer and a J-beta primer mix were used. TCRdb ran MiXCR on the 5' RACE reads and lists one entry per CDR3 protein. This table holds 890,000 or so distinct CDR3 sequences, around two thirds found once. Germline CDR1 LGHDT, CDR2 YNNKEL (reference sequence). With 1 base clipped from V and 7 bases from J, the junction kept 4 bases outside the gene matches. The CDR3 spans 15 residues. Points from the study as a whole: Estimates of diversity drawn from one million T cells were considered underestimates. More naive CD4+ cells and higher diversity marked long-lived donors relative to aged donors.

The specimen was blood. This rearrangement joins TRBV3-1 to TRBJ2-4; TRBD2 aligns across 10 bases. The sequence derives from a man aged 25 to 40 in good health. The CDR3 spells CASSQASGGGNIQYF. CDR3 sequence (DNA): TGTGCCAGCAGCCAAGCTAGCGGGGGCGGGAACATTCAGTACTTC.